This T cell receptor (beta chain) emerged from a study of T cells in Graves' hyperthyroidism and ophthalmopathy. Researchers took RNA transcripts and amplified the TCR beta CDR3 regions from them. The TCR CDR3 was amplified in a first-round RT-PCR using the HTBI primer set. Each CDR3 protein gets one entry after TCRdb re-called the multiplex PCR reads with MiXCR. The repertoire holds about 290,000 distinct CDR3 sequences, with 15% to 20% as singletons. The sample holds a few counts of this clonotype. CDR3 size: 15 residues. The germline V and J ends were trimmed by 2 bases and 4 bases, with 9 bases remaining between them. Germline assignment: CDR1 LNHDA and CDR2 SQIVND (reference sequence).

The source is a man aged 50 to 60 with Graves' ophthalmopathy. The sample comprised blood. The J gene is TRBJ2-6, the V gene TRBV19; D is unresolved. Written as DNA, the CDR3 is TGTGCCAGTAGTATATGGGCGTCCGGGGCCAACGTCCTGACTTTC. Amino acids: CASSIWASGANVLTF.